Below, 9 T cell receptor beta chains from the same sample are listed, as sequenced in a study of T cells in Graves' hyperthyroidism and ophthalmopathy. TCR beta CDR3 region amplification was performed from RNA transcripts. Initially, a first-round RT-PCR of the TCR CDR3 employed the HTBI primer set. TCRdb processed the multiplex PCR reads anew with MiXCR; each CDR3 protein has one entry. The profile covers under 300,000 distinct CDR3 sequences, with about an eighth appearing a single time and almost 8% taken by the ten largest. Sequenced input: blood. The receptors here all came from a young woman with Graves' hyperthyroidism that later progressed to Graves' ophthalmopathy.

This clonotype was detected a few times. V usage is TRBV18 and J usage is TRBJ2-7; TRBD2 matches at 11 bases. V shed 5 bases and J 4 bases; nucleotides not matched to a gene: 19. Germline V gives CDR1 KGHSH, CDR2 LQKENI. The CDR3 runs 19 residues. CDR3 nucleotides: TGTGCCAGCTCAGCAACAGGTGGACTAGCGGGCGCTTACGGGTACGAGCAGTACTTC. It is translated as CASSATGGLAGAYGYEQYF.

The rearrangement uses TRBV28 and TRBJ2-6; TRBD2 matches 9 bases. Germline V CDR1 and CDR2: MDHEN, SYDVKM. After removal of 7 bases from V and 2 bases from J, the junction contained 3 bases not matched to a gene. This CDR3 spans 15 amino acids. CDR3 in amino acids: CASKLAGAGANVLTF. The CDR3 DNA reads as TGTGCCAGCAAATTAGCGGGAGCTGGGGCCAACGTCCTGACTTTC. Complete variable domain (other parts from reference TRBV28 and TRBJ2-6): DVKVTQSSRYLVKRTGEKVFLECVQDMDHENMFWYRQDPGLGLRLIYFSYDVKMKEKGDIPEGYSVSREKKERFSLILESASTNQTSMYLCASKLAGAGANVLTFGAGSRLTVL.

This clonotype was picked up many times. The CDR3 here is CSAKARSPRDEQYF. The CDR3 nucleotides read TGCAGTGCTAAAGCGCGGTCCCCAAGGGACGAGCAGTACTTC. V gene TRBV20-1 combines with J gene TRBJ2-7; D is uncertain. Germline V lookup: CDR1 DFQATT, CDR2 SNEGSKA (reference sequence). The V end lost 4 bases, the J end lost 5 bases, and 18 bases lay between the germline ends. This CDR3 region has 14 residues.

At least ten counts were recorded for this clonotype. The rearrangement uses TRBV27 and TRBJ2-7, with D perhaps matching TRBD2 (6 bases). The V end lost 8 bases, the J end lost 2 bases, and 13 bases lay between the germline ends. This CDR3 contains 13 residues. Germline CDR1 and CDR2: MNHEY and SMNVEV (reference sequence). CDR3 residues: CASGTLGPYEQYF. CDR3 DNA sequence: TGTGCCAGCGGGACTCTGGGTCCCTACGAGCAGTACTTC.

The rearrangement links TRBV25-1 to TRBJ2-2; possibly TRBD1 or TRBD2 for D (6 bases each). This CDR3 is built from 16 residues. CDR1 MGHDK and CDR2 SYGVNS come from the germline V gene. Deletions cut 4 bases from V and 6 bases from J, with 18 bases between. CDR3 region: CASSAYSGALPGELFF. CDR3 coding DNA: TGTGCCAGCAGTGCCTACTCGGGGGCGCTCCCCGGGGAGCTGTTTTTT.

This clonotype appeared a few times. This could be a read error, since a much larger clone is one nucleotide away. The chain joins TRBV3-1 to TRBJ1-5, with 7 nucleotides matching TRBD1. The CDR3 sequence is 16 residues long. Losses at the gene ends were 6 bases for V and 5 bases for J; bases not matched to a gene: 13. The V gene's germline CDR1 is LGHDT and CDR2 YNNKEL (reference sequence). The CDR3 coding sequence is TGTGCCAGCAGTTTATACCAGGGGGTTGACGATCAGCCCCAGCATTTT. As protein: CASSLYQGVDDQPQHF.

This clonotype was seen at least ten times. CDR3 nucleotides: TGTGCCAGCAGTGAGACGGGGGGCGAGCAGTACTTC. Protein: CASSETGGEQYF. The rearrangement joins TRBV2 to TRBJ2-7, with 7 bases identical to TRBD2. Germline loops: CDR1 SNHLY, CDR2 FYNNEI. The CDR3 has 12 amino acids. Losses at the gene ends were 3 bases for V and 6 bases for J; bases not matched to a gene: 2.

CDR3 amino acids: CASSIPPTGPGEKLFF. CDR3 coding DNA: TGTGCCAGTAGTATTCCCCCGACAGGGCCCGGCGAAAAACTGTTTTTT. This chain links TRBV19 with TRBJ1-4, with TRBD1 matching 7 bases. Unmatched junction bases numbered 12, after V lost 3 bases and J lost 8 bases. Germline CDR1 LNHDA, CDR2 SQIVND (reference sequence). The CDR3 spans 16 residues.

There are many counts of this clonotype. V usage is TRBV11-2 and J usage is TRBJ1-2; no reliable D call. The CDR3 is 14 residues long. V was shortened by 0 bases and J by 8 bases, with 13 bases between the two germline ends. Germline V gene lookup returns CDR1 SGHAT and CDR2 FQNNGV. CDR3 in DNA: TGTGCCAGCAGCTTAGATCCTACGGGAGGAGGCTACACCTTC. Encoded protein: CASSLDPTGGGYTF.